This TCR beta chain was captured in a study of CD8+CD57+ T cells in acquired aplastic anemia. Overall study: When averaged, DNA from sorted CD4+ and CD8+ cells came to 2.5 to 4 ug. Overall study findings and caveats: Patients showed no significant difference from controls in CD8+ Simpson's diversity. Patients and controls turned out to have around 29 CD8+ CDR3 sequences in common.

Genomic DNA, the template, was used for profiling of the TCR beta VDJ and CDR3. TCRdb called the reads again in MiXCR, with one record for every CDR3 protein. The sample includes about 160,000 distinct CDR3 sequences, just under 45% of them seen just once. Germline V gene data show CDR1 as LNHDA and CDR2 as SQIVND (reference sequence). V lost 3 bases, J lost 1 base, and 6 bases stayed unmatched. This CDR3 is 15 amino acids long. Concerning this clonotype itself: What it recognizes is unknown.

The V gene is TRBV19, the J gene TRBJ2-7; 7 bases align to TRBD2. The TCR originated in a human donor in good health. Sample: sorted CD4+, CD8+, or CD8+CD57+ T cells (not recorded which) from PBMCs. Written as DNA, the CDR3 is TGTGCCAGTAGTATTAGCCTAGCGGAATCCTACGAGCAGTACTTC. Its translation is CASSISLAESYEQYF.